This entry describes one T cell receptor beta chain. Its antigen remains unidentified. The PCR used 60 Vbeta and 13 Jbeta primers. Here immunoSEQ multiplex PCR was the method, and the copy in TCRdb shows in-frame clones only, minus some. The table records over 100,000 clones, about 80% of them present only once. The data originate from a study of cytomegalovirus exposure and HLA in healthy donors. This CDR3 region has 14 residues. Germline CDR1 and CDR2: LGHNA and YNFKEQ. The ends lost 3 bases at V and 6 bases at J; junction bases unmatched: 2. Study-wide results and caveats: Previously analyzed data showed that most TCR beta V segments were productive at a frequency of about 87% or about 30%. Per a later analysis, 15,000 to 20,000 TCR beta sequences showed association with HLA alleles at 0.05 false discovery rate. The authors reported that TCR beta sequences could predict HLA-A and HLA-B alleles. These predictions were accurate for most subjects in the first cohort. The study listed approximately 160 cytomegalovirus-associated TCR beta chains.

The TCR comes from a woman aged 50 to 60 in good health and CMV-seropositive. V usage is TRBV4-2 and J usage is TRBJ1-6; 7 bases match TRBD1. Specimen: PBMCs. The CDR3 reads CASSQGQTNSPLHF. The CDR3 DNA follows: TGTGCCAGCAGCCAGGGACAGACTAATTCACCCCTCCACTTT.